The 12 T cell receptor beta chains given below trace back to one sample, sequenced in a study of blood T cell repertoires in COVID-19. Libraries were prepared by immunoSEQ multiplex PCR; TCRdb keeps only in-frame clonotypes and omits some of them. This sample carries 250,000 or so clones, around 90% of them seen once, and the ten largest clones take 3.1%. Source material: PBMCs or T cells enriched from blood (not recorded which). The receptors here all came from a woman aged 40-49 years who had been exposed to COVID-19.

The chain recombines TRBV7-3 with TRBJ2-5; the D gene is possibly TRBD1 (6 bases). Germline-derived CDR1 and CDR2 are SGHTA and FQGTGA. This CDR3 contains 14 residues. Trimming pared 5 bases from V and 3 bases from J, leaving 13 bases between. The CDR3 nucleotides read TGTGCCAGCAGCCTACAGGGATCGGAAGAGACCCAGTACTTC. The encoded protein is CASSLQGSEETQYF. Full variable domain (remainder filled in from reference TRBV7-3 and TRBJ2-5): GAGVSQTPSNKVTEKGKYVELRCDPISGHTALYWYRQSLGQGPEFLIYFQGTGAADDSGLPNDRFFAVRPEGSVSTLKIQRTERGDSAVYLCASSLQGSEETQYFGPGTRLLVL.

The chain has TRBV11-2 and TRBJ1-2; 7 bases are shared with TRBD1. The CDR3 has 15 residues. V lost 1 base to trimming and J lost 8 bases; unmatched junction nucleotides: 10. Germline V gene sequence: CDR1 SGHAT, CDR2 FQNNGV. CDR3 DNA: TGTGCCAGCAGCTTAGGACTAGGGACAGTGGGAGGCTACACCTTC. Translating gives CASSLGLGTVGGYTF.

The chain combines TRBV30 with TRBJ2-7; the match to TRBD2 covers 8 bases. This CDR3 contains 18 residues. Losses at the gene ends were 0 bases for V and 0 bases for J; bases not matched to a gene: 13. The germline V gene encodes CDR1 GTSNPN and CDR2 SVGIG (reference sequence). CDR3 coding DNA: TGTGCCTGGAGTGTACGTGGCGGGGGGCGCCTCAGCTCCTACGAGCAGTACTTC. It codes for CAWSVRGGGRLSSYEQYF.

The gene calls are TRBV27 and TRBJ1-2; the D gene is possibly TRBD1 (5 bases). Per germline, CDR1 MNHEY and CDR2 SMNVEV (reference sequence). The germline V and J ends were trimmed by 5 bases and 5 bases, with 15 bases remaining between them. This CDR3 has 14 residues. This chain's CDR3 is CASSNRDGLYGYTF. CDR3 coding DNA: TGTGCCAGCAGTAACCGGGACGGACTATATGGCTACACCTTC.

A few counts support this clone. The chain couples TRBV3-1 (or the pseudogene TRBV3-2) to TRBJ1-5, with D hard to call. The ends were cut back, 5 bases at V and 4 bases at J, with 6 bases in the middle. CDR3 size: 12 residues. Germline V gene lookup returns CDR1 LGHDT and CDR2 YNNKEL (reference sequence). The CDR3 DNA reads as TGTGCCAGCAGCTCCCTAAATCAGCCCCAGCATTTT. This translates into CASSSLNQPQHF.

This clone appeared once. The V call is TRBV28, the J call TRBJ1-5, with 8 bases identical to TRBD1. V was pared by 11 bases and J by 2 bases, with 2 bases of the junction left unmatched. CDR1 is MDHEN, CDR2 SYDVKM, per germline. The CDR3 runs to 12 residues. DNA for the CDR3: TGTGCCCAGGGGGCAGGCAATCAGCCCCAGCATTTT. Translating it yields CAQGAGNQPQHF.

The V call is TRBV5-1, the J call TRBJ1-1, with 7 bases fitting TRBD1. Germline CDR1 reads SGHRS; CDR2 reads YFSETQ. The CDR3 spans 16 residues. V lost 0 bases and J lost 2; bases outside the gene matches: 7. In DNA form, the CDR3 reads TGCGCCAGCAGCTTGGGTACCGGGACAGCAAACACTGAAGCTTTCTTT. Protein: CASSLGTGTANTEAFF.

This rearrangement joins TRBV3-1 (or the pseudogene TRBV3-2) to TRBJ1-6, with a weak D call TRBD1 (6 bases). The CDR3 runs 17 residues. Trimming left V 4 bases short and J 11 bases short, with 24 bases between. CDR1 is LGHDT and CDR2 is YNNKEL in the germline V gene (reference sequence). In DNA form, the CDR3 reads TGTGCCAGCAGCCCGGATAGGGGATCAGGGGTCGACGCACCCCTCCACTTT. Its protein is CASSPDRGSGVDAPLHF.

The chain joins TRBV18 to TRBJ1-1; 7 bases align to TRBD1. Germline V lookup: CDR1 KGHSH, CDR2 LQKENI. CDR3 length equals 14 residues. V gave up 6 bases and J gave up 3 bases; unmatched junction bases: 7. The CDR3 bases are TGTGCCAGCTCGCCCGACAGGGCGTACACTGAAGCTTTCTTT. The encoded protein is CASSPDRAYTEAFF.

The DNA of the CDR3 is TGTGCCAGCAGCTTTGACACTTTTAATGAAAAACTGTTTTTT. Translating it yields CASSFDTFNEKLFF. The chain employs TRBV7-9 and TRBJ1-4; D call uncertain. Germline V gene data show CDR1 as SEHNR and CDR2 as FQNEAQ (reference sequence). V was pared by 3 bases and J by 4 bases, with 9 bases between. The CDR3 is 14 residues long.

This clone appeared once. Only one base separates this from a far larger clonotype, so it likely reflects a read error. The V gene is TRBV11-2, the J gene TRBJ2-7, with 9 nucleotides matching TRBD1. Unmatched junction bases numbered 4, after V lost 5 bases and J lost 2 bases. The CDR3 length is 14 residues. Germline lookup yields CDR1 SGHAT and CDR2 FQNNGV. CDR3 region: CASSPGTGTYEQYF. The CDR3 DNA is TGTGCCAGCAGCCCCGGGACAGGGACCTACGAGCAGTACTTC.

The chain recombines TRBV29-1 with TRBJ2-2; 7 bases are shared with TRBD1. Germline lookup yields CDR1 SQVTM and CDR2 ANQGSEA. V shed 5 bases and J 0 bases; nucleotides not matched to a gene: 3. This CDR3 has 14 amino acids. The CDR3 DNA follows: TGCAGCGTTCGGGACAGTTCGAACACCGGGGAGCTGTTTTTT. It specifies CSVRDSSNTGELFF.